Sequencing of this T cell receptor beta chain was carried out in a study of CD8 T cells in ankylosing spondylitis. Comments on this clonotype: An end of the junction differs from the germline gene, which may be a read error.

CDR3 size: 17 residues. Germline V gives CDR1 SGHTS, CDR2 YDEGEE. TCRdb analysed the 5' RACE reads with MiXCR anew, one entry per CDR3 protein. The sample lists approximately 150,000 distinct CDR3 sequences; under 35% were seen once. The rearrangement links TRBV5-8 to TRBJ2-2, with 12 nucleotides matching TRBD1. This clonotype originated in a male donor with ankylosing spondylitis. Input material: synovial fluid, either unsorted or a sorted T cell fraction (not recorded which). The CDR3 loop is CASSLGMAGQGAGEQFF. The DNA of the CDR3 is TGTGCCAGCAGCTTGGGCATGGCGGGACAGGGGGCCGGGGAGCAGTTTTTT.